What follows describes a single T cell receptor beta chain. The target antigen is unknown. Primers: 60 Vbeta forward and 13 Jbeta reverse. Produced via immunoSEQ multiplex PCR; TCRdb's table is partial and in-frame only. The sample has 210,000 or so clones, more than 85% seen once. This CDR3 comprises 16 residues. V shed 3 bases and J 2 bases; nucleotides not matched to a gene: 7. CDR1 and CDR2 from the germline V gene are LNHNV and YYDKDF (reference sequence). The source of the sample is a study of cytomegalovirus exposure and HLA in healthy donors. Regarding the study as a whole: Per a later analysis, 15,000 to 20,000 TCR beta sequences showed association with HLA alleles at 0.05 false discovery rate.

The chain couples TRBV15 to TRBJ2-7; 10 nucleotides agree with TRBD1. Sequencing used PBMCs. This sequence originates from a woman between 18 and 29 years old in good health and CMV-seronegative. The CDR3 spells CATSSARDRGTYEQYF. The CDR3, as DNA: TGTGCCACCAGCAGCGCCAGGGACAGGGGAACCTACGAGCAGTACTTC.